This entry lists 14 T cell receptor beta chains sequenced from one sample in a study of blood T cells in healthy people across ages. Primers used in a second PCR of roughly 7 to 11 cycles were a sample-barcoded 5' primer and a J-beta primer mix. MiXCR was run by TCRdb on the 5' RACE reads, yielding one entry per CDR3 protein. The sample consists of 700,000 or so distinct CDR3 sequences, around 41% of them appearing once. Sequenced: blood. The receptors stem from an older man in good health.

This chain links TRBV3-1 with TRBJ2-5; 10 nucleotides match TRBD2. Trimming cost V 0 bases and J 2 bases; bases outside gene matches: 6. CDR1 is LGHDT and CDR2 is YNNKEL in the germline V gene (reference sequence). CDR3 length: 17 amino acids. CDR3 in DNA: TGTGCCAGCAGCCAAGATGGCCTAGCGGGGGCTCAAGAGACCCAGTACTTC. This encodes CASSQDGLAGAQETQYF.

This clonotype was observed a handful of times. The J gene is TRBJ2-7, the V gene TRBV29-1, with a possible D match to TRBD2 (6 bases). V was shortened by 3 bases and J by 6 bases, with 9 bases between the two germline ends. In germline, CDR1 is SQVTM, CDR2 ANQGSEA. The CDR3 consists of 11 residues. CDR3 DNA: TGCAGCGTTGATGAGGGAGGCGAGCAGTACTTC. Protein: CSVDEGGEQYF.

The genes are TRBV27 and TRBJ1-1; weak D call: TRBD1 (5 bases). Germline V CDR1 and CDR2: MNHEY, SMNVEV (reference sequence). The CDR3 contains 16 residues. With 6 bases removed from V and 4 bases from J, the gap between germline ends came to 21 bases. CDR3 region: CASRARVGTAATEAFF. The CDR3 region has the DNA TGTGCCAGCAGGGCGAGGGTAGGGACTGCTGCCACTGAAGCTTTCTTT.

This clonotype was picked up many times. The chain combines TRBV29-1 with TRBJ2-7, with 11 bases aligning to TRBD2. The germline V gene encodes CDR1 SQVTM and CDR2 ANQGSEA. V gave up 4 bases and J gave up 3 bases; unmatched junction bases: 5. There are 14 residues in the CDR3. The CDR3 nucleotides read TGCAGCGTTGCGGGTAGCGGGAGGGACTACGAGCAGTACTTC. The encoded protein is CSVAGSGRDYEQYF.

This clonotype was seen at least ten times. The rearrangement joins TRBV7-2 to TRBJ2-3; 9 bases line up with TRBD2. Per germline, CDR1 SGHTA and CDR2 FQGNSA. V lost 3 bases, J lost 6 bases, and 7 bases stayed unmatched. CDR3 length: 15 amino acids. The CDR3 nucleotides read TGTGCCAGCAGCTTGATGCGGGGGGGCGGGGATACGCAGTATTTT. This translates into CASSLMRGGGDTQYF.

This clonotype has only one observation. With a much larger clone just one base away, this may be a read error. The chain uses TRBV6-2 or TRBV6-3 and TRBJ2-1; D ambiguous. V gave up 5 bases and J gave up 4 bases, with 15 bases separating them. There are 15 residues in the CDR3. Germline loops: CDR1 MNHEY, CDR2 SVGEGT. The CDR3 protein is CASSPGPAPYNEQFF. DNA of the CDR3: TGTGCCAGCAGTCCCGGACCAGCGCCTTACAATGAGCAGTTCTTC.

This clonotype showed up many times. The chain is built from TRBV28 and TRBJ2-5, with 8 positions matching TRBD1. The CDR3 sequence is 15 residues long. J gave up 2 bases and V 5 bases, and 7 bases lay outside the gene matches. Germline CDR1 reads MDHEN; CDR2 reads SYDVKM. In nucleotides, the CDR3 is TGTGCCAGCAGTCCCGGCGGGACAGGACAAGAGACCCAGTACTTC. Its translation is CASSPGGTGQETQYF.

V and J are TRBV9 and TRBJ2-3, with a weak D call TRBD2 (7 bases). The CDR3 length is 15 residues. Trimming removed 0 bases at V and 4 bases at J, with 12 bases between. Per the germline V gene, CDR1 is SGDLS and CDR2 is YYNGEE. The CDR3: CASSVGGGEADTQYF. CDR3 nucleotides: TGTGCCAGCAGCGTAGGAGGGGGGGAGGCAGATACGCAGTATTTT.

The chain joins TRBV12-3 or TRBV12-4 to TRBJ2-5, with 7 nucleotides matching TRBD2. The trim removed 7 bases at V and 0 bases at J, leaving 17 bases unmatched. This CDR3 region has 18 residues. The CDR3 coding sequence is TGTGCCAGCATCCGCCGGGGCGGACTAGGCACGTACCAAGAGACCCAGTACTTC. Amino acid sequence: CASIRRGGLGTYQETQYF.

V usage is TRBV13 and J usage is TRBJ1-2; 7 nucleotides match TRBD1. Per the germline V gene, CDR1 is PRHDT and CDR2 is FYEKMQ (reference sequence). V dropped 5 bases and J dropped 0; count of bases not matched to a gene: 12. The CDR3 totals 17 residues. The chain's CDR3 is CASSRRYDRETNYGYTF. The CDR3 DNA reads TGTGCCAGCAGCCGACGTTACGACAGGGAAACTAACTATGGCTACACCTTC.

This rearrangement joins TRBV28 to TRBJ2-1; possibly TRBD1 for D (6 bases). CDR1 is MDHEN and CDR2 is SYDVKM in the germline V gene. The CDR3 has 13 residues. The germline V and J ends were trimmed by 3 bases and 4 bases, with 7 bases remaining between them. The CDR3 DNA is TGTGCCAGCAGTTTTGACAGGTACAATGAGCAGTTCTTC. Translating it yields CASSFDRYNEQFF.

The CDR3: CSAREITPGQNTEAFF. The CDR3, as DNA: TGCAGTGCTAGAGAAATTACCCCGGGACAGAACACTGAAGCTTTCTTT. The V and J genes are TRBV20-1 and TRBJ1-1; D is perhaps TRBD1 (6 bases). This CDR3 region has 16 residues. Germline CDR1 and CDR2: DFQATT and SNEGSKA (reference sequence). The germline V and J ends were trimmed by 0 bases and 1 base, with 15 bases remaining between them.

The V call is TRBV11-2, the J call TRBJ2-7; possible D gene TRBD1, 6 bases. V was cut by 5 bases and J by 2 bases, with 13 bases left in between. Germline lookup yields CDR1 SGHAT and CDR2 FQNNGV. This CDR3 is built from 14 residues. CDR3 protein: CASSLDRTAYEQYF. The CDR3, as DNA: TGTGCCAGCAGCCTGGACAGAACCGCCTACGAGCAGTACTTC.

This clonotype was counted a few times. The chain employs TRBV29-1 and TRBJ1-2; TRBD1 is a possible D gene (5 bases). The CDR3 extends over 12 amino acids. V was clipped by 3 bases and J by 4 bases, with 9 bases between them. Germline V gene lookup returns CDR1 SQVTM and CDR2 ANQGSEA. The CDR3 nucleotides are TGCAGCGTTGAGGGGCAGGGCTATGGCTACACCTTC. Amino acid sequence: CSVEGQGYGYTF.